This T cell receptor beta chain was observed in a study of T cell clones after liver transplantation. Study as a whole: Third-party-reactive TCRbeta sequences from pre-transplant mixed lymphocyte reactions served as antigen-independent comparators. Broader study findings: Post-transplant, graft-donor-reactive CD4 TCRbeta sequences in blood dropped significantly in 5 of 8 subjects.

Of note for this clone: Its target is unknown.

Proliferating CFSE-low MLR cells were sequenced to define alloreactive TCRbeta sequences. Graft donor PBMCs, splenocytes, lymph-node cells, or third-party PBMCs stimulated pre-transplant recipient cells. Germline assignment: CDR1 SGHNT and CDR2 YYREEE (reference sequence). The CDR3 spans 12 residues. With V trimmed by 3 bases and J by 7 bases, 3 bases remained unmatched. Using immunoSEQ multiplex PCR, the repertoire was profiled, and TCRdb retains in-frame clones only, with some absent. The sample has 5,600 or so clones, approximately 29% seen once. This chain joins TRBV5-4 and TRBJ1-2; 7 bases align to TRBD1. The sample was CD4+ T cells from cultured PBMCs. This clonotype was sampled from a human patient who received a liver transplant. Some T cells here may be from the graft donor. CDR3 DNA: TGTGCCAGCAGCTCAAACAGGGGTGGCTACACCTTC. It encodes CASSSNRGGYTF.